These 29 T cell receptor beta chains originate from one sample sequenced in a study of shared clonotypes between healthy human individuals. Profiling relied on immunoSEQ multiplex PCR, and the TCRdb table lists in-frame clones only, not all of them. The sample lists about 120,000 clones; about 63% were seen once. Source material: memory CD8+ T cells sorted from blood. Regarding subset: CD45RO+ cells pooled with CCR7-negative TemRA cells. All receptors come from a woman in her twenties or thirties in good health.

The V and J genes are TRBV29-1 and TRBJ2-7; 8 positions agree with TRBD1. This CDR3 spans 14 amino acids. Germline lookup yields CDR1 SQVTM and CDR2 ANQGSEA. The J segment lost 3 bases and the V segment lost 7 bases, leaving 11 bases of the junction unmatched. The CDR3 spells CSAIRAGGNYEQYF. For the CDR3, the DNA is TGCAGCGCCATTCGGGCAGGGGGCAACTACGAGCAGTACTTC.

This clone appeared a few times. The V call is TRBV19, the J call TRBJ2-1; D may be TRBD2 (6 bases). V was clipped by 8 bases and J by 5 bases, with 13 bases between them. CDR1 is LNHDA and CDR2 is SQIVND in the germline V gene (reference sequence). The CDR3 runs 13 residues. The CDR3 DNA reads TGTGCCAGTCCTCGGGGGAAGGACAATGAGCAGTTCTTC. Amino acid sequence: CASPRGKDNEQFF. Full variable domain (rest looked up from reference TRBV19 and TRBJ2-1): DGGITQSPKYLFRKEGQNVTLSCEQNLNHDAMYWYRQDPGQGLRLIYYSQIVNDFQKGDIAEGYSVSREKKESFPLTVTSAQKNPTAFYLCASPRGKDNEQFFGPGTRLTVL.

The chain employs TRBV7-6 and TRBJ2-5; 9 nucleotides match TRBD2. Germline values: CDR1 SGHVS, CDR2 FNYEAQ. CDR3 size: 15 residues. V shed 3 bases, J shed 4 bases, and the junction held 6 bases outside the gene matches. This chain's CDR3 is CASSFIAGVGETQYF. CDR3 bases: TGTGCCAGCAGCTTTATAGCGGGAGTGGGAGAGACCCAGTACTTC.

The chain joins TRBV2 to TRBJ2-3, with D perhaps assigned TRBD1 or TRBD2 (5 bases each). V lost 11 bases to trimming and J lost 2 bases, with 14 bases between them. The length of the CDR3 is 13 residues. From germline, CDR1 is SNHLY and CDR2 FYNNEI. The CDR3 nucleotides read TGTGCCGGGCGTCGGGGCACCACAGATACGCAGTATTTT. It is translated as CAGRRGTTDTQYF.

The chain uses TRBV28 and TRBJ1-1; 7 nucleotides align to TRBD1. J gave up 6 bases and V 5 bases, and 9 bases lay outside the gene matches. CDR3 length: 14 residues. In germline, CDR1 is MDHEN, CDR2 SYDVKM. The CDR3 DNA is TGTGCCAGCAGTGGCACAGGGGATGCGGCTGAAGCTTTCTTT. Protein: CASSGTGDAAEAFF.

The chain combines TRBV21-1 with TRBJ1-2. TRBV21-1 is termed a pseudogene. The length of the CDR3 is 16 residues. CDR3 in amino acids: CASSSGGGRGLYGYTF. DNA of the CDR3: TGTGCCAGCAGCTCGGGGGGCGGCAGGGGATTATATGGCTACACCTTC.

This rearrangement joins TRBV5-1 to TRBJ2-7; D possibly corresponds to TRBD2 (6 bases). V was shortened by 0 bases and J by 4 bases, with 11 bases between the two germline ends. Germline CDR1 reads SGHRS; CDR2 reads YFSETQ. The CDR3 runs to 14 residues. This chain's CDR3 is CASSLAAGRYEQYF. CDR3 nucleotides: TGCGCCAGCAGCTTGGCCGCGGGAAGGTACGAGCAGTACTTC.

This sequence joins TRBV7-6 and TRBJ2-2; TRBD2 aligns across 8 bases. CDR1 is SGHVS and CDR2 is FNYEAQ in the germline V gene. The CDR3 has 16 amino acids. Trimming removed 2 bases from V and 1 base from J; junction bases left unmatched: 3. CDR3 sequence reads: CASSLPTSGNTGELFF. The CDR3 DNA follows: TGTGCCAGCAGCTTACCTACTAGCGGGAACACCGGGGAGCTGTTTTTT.

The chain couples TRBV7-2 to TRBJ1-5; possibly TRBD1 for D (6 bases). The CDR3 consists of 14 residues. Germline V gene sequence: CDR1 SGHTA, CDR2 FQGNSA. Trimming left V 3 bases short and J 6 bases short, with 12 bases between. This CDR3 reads CASSFFRGVQPQHF. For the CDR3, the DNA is TGTGCCAGCAGCTTTTTCAGGGGTGTTCAGCCCCAGCATTTT.

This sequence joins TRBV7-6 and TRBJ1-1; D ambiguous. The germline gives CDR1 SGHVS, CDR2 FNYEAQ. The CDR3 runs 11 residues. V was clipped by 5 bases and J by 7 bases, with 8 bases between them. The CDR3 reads CASSALDEAFF. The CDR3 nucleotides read TGTGCCAGCAGCGCACTCGATGAAGCTTTCTTT.

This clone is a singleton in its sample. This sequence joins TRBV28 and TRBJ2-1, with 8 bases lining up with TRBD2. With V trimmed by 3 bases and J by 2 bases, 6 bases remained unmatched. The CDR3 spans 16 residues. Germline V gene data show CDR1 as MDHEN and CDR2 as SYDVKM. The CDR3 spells CASSFLLAGPYNEQFF. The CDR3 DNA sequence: TGTGCCAGCAGTTTCCTGCTAGCGGGCCCCTACAATGAGCAGTTCTTC.

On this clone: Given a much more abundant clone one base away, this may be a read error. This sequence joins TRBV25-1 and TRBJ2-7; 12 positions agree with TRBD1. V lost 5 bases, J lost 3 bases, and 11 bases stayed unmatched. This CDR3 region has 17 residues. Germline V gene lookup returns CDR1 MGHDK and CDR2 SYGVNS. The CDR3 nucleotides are TGTGCCAGCAGTACCCATGGGACAGGGGGCTGGGACTACGAGCAGTACTTC. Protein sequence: CASSTHGTGGWDYEQYF.

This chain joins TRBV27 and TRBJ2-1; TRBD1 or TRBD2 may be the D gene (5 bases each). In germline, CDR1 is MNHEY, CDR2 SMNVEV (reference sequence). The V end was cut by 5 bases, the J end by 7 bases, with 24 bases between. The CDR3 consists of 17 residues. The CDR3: CASSPLDSNGGPNEQFF. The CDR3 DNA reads TGTGCCAGCAGTCCCCTAGACAGCAACGGAGGACCAAATGAGCAGTTCTTC.

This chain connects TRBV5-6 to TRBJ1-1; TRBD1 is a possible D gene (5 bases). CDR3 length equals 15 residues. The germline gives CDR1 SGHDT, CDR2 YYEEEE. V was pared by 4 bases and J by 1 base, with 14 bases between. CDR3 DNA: TGTGCCAGCAGCCTGAACAGGCGATGGAACACTGAAGCTTTCTTT. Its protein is CASSLNRRWNTEAFF.

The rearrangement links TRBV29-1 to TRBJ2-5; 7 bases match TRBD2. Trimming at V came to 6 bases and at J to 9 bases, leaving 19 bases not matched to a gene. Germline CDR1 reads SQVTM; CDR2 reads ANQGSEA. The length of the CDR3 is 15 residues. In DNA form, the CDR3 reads TGCAGCGTAATACTGGGACTAACCCCTCTTTTGGCCCAGTACTTC. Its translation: CSVILGLTPLLAQYF.

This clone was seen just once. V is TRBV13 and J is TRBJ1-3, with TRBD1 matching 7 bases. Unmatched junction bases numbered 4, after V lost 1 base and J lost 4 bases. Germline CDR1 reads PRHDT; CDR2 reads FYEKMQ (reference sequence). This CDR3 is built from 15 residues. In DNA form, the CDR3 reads TGTGCCAGCAGCTTAGAGGGACAGCCGGGAAACACCATATATTTT. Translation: CASSLEGQPGNTIYF.

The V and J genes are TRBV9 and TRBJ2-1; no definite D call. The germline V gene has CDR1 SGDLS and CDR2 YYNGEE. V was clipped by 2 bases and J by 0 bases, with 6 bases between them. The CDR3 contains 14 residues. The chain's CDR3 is CASSVWSSYNEQFF. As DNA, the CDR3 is TGTGCCAGCAGCGTCTGGAGCTCCTACAATGAGCAGTTCTTC.

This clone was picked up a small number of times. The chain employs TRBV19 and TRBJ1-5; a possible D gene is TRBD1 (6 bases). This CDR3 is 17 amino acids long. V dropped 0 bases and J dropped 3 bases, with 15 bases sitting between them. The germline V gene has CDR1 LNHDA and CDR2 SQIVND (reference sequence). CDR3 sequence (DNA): TGTGCCAGTAGTATAGACCGGCAGGGGCGAGCCAATCAGCCCCAGCATTTT. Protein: CASSIDRQGRANQPQHF. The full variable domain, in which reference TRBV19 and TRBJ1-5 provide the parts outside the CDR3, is DGGITQSPKYLFRKEGQNVTLSCEQNLNHDAMYWYRQDPGQGLRLIYYSQIVNDFQKGDIAEGYSVSREKKESFPLTVTSAQKNPTAFYLCASSIDRQGRANQPQHFGDGTRLSIL.

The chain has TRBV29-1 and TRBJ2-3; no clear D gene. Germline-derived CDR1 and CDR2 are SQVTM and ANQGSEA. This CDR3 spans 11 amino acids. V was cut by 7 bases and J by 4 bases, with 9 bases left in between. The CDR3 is CSAFYADTQYF. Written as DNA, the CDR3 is TGCAGCGCCTTTTACGCAGATACGCAGTATTTT.

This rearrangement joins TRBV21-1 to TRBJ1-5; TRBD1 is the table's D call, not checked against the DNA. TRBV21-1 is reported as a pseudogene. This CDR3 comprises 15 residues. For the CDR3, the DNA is TGTGCCAGCAGCAAAGTTGGGCCAGTCAATCAGCCCCAGCATTTT. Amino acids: CASSKVGPVNQPQHF.

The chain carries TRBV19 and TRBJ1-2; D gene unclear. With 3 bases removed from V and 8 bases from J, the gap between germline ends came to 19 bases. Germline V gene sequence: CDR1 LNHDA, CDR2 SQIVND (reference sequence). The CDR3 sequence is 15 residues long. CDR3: CASSIDELLGGGYTF. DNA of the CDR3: TGTGCCAGTAGTATCGACGAACTGCTCGGTGGAGGCTACACCTTC.

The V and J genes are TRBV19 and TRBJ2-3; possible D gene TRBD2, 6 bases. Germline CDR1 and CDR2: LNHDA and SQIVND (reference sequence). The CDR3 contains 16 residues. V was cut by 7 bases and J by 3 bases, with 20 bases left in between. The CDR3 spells CASTDYEVSGTDTQYF. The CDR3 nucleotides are TGTGCCAGTACAGACTACGAGGTTAGCGGAACAGATACGCAGTATTTT.

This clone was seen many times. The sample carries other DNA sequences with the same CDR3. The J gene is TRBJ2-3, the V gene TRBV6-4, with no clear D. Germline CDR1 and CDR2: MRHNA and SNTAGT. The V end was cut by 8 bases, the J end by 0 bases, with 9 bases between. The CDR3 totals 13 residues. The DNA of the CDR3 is TGTGCCAGCTCATCCGGGAGCACAGATACGCAGTATTTT. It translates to CASSSGSTDTQYF.

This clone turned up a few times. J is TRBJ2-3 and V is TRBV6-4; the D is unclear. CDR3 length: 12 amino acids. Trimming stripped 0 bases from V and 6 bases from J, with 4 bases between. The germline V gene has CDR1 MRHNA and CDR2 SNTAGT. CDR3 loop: CASSDSGDTQYF. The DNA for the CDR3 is TGTGCCAGCAGTGACTCAGGGGATACGCAGTATTTT.

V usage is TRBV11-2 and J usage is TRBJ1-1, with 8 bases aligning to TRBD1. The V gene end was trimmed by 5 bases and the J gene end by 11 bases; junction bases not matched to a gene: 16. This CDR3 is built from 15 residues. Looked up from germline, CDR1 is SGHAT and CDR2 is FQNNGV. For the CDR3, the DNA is TGTGCCAGCAGCACAGTCAGGGACAGGCGGTTGTACGCTTTCTTT. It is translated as CASSTVRDRRLYAFF.

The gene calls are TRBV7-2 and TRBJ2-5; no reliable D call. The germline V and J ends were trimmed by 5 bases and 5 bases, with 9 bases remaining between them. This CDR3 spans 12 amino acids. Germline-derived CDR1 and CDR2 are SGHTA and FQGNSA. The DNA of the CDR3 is TGTGCCAGCAGCACCTACTCCGAGACCCAGTACTTC. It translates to CASSTYSETQYF.

The CDR3 spells CSVVFAGRSYNEQFF. In nucleotides, the CDR3 is TGCAGCGTTGTCTTTGCGGGAAGATCCTACAATGAGCAGTTCTTC. The chain uses TRBV29-1 and TRBJ2-1; tentatively, D is TRBD2 (6 bases). Between the trimmed V and J ends, which lost 4 bases and 1 base, there was a span of 14 bases. Germline lookup yields CDR1 SQVTM and CDR2 ANQGSEA. The CDR3 length is 15 residues.

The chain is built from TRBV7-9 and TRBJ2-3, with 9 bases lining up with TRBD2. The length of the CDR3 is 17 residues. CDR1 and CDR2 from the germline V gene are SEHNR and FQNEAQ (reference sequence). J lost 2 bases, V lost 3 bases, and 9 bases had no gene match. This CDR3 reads CASSFPLPSGVTDTQYF. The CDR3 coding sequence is TGTGCCAGCAGCTTTCCCCTCCCTAGCGGGGTCACAGATACGCAGTATTTT.

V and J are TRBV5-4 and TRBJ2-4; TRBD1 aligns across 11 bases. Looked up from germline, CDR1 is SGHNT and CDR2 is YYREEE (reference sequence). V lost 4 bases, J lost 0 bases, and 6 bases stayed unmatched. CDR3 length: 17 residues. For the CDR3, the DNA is TGTGCCAGCAGCGGGCAGGGACAGGGGGAAGCCAAAAACATTCAGTACTTC. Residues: CASSGQGQGEAKNIQYF.